Below, 20 T cell receptor beta chains from the same sample are listed, as sequenced in a study of technical replicates of blood from a handful of donors (dated by TCRdb to about 2017). Library prep was done by the immunoSEQ multiplex PCR assay. The source is immuneACCESS, and TCRdb retained only in-frame sequences with V and J called. Part of the clones is not carried over; for the studies checked, unresolved V genes explain less than half of this, and the remainder is unexplained. This sample is represented by 58,000 or so clones; around 86% of them were singletons. The ten largest clones take up 5.1% of the sample. Sample: PBMCs. The source of these receptors is a human donor in good health. Some clones in this sample may be carry-over from other donors' samples.

The chain combines TRBV11-2 with TRBJ2-1; 10 bases line up with TRBD1. The V and J ends lost 5 bases and 2 bases, in that order; junction bases with no gene match: 3. CDR3 length equals 15 residues. CDR1 is SGHAT and CDR2 is FQNNGV in the germline V gene. This CDR3 is CASSQGQGAYNEQFF. The CDR3 DNA reads as TGTGCCAGCAGCCAAGGACAGGGGGCCTACAATGAGCAGTTCTTC.

This rearrangement joins TRBV6-6 to TRBJ2-5; 7 bases are a match to TRBD2. The CDR3 covers 15 residues. J was trimmed by 0 bases and V by 6 bases; bases with no gene match: 7. Germline V lookup: CDR1 MNHNY, CDR2 SVGAGI (reference sequence). CDR3 in DNA: TGTGCCAGCAGACGCTGGGGGGGTTACCAAGAGACCCAGTACTTC. It is translated as CASRRWGGYQETQYF.

This clone was observed a few times. This chain uses TRBV2 with TRBJ1-5; D remains ambiguous. V gave up 7 bases and J gave up 2 bases, with 12 bases separating them. This CDR3 is built from 14 residues. Germline V gives CDR1 SNHLY, CDR2 FYNNEI. The CDR3 sequence is CASKTWEGNQPQHF. The CDR3 DNA reads TGTGCCAGCAAAACGTGGGAGGGCAATCAGCCCCAGCATTTT.

The V and J genes are TRBV2 and TRBJ1-4; 7 bases match TRBD1. Germline V gives CDR1 SNHLY, CDR2 FYNNEI. V was pared by 5 bases and J by 4 bases, with 10 bases of the junction left unmatched. The CDR3 extends over 16 amino acids. The CDR3 DNA is TGTGCCAGCAGTAAGGACAGGCCAACTGTTAATGAAAAACTGTTTTTT. It is translated as CASSKDRPTVNEKLFF.

The V gene is TRBV18, the J gene TRBJ1-5, with D perhaps TRBD1 (6 bases). The CDR3 is 16 amino acids. V was clipped by 2 bases and J by 0 bases, with 11 bases between them. CDR1 is KGHSH, CDR2 LQKENI, per germline. Here the CDR3 reads CASSPKGVNSNQPQHF. CDR3 nucleotides: TGTGCCAGCTCACCAAAGGGGGTTAATAGCAATCAGCCCCAGCATTTT.

This clone was seen just once. V and J are TRBV5-1 and TRBJ2-1; 11 nucleotides match TRBD2. CDR1 is SGHRS and CDR2 is YFSETQ in the germline V gene. There are 17 residues in the CDR3. Trimming took 2 bases from V and 3 from J; bases not matched to a gene: 7. CDR3 sequence reads: CASSFSGLAANYNEQFF. Here the CDR3 DNA reads TGCGCCAGCAGCTTCTCGGGACTAGCGGCCAACTACAATGAGCAGTTCTTC.

DNA for the CDR3: TGCGCCAGCAGCCAAGATGGGGGAGGGTGGCGAACCGGGGAGCTGTTTTTT. Translating it yields CASSQDGGGWRTGELFF. The genes are TRBV4-1 and TRBJ2-2, with TRBD2 matching over 7 bases. Trimming took 0 bases from V and 5 from J; bases not matched to a gene: 9. The germline V gene has CDR1 MGHRA and CDR2 YSYEKL. This CDR3 contains 17 residues.

This clone has more than one count but fewer than ten. The CDR3 region has the DNA TGTGCCAGCAGCCCCGGTGGGAGCGGACACAATGAGCAGTTCTTC. Amino acids: CASSPGGSGHNEQFF. V is TRBV27 and J is TRBJ2-1, with D possibly being TRBD2 (5 bases). Trimming took 6 bases from V and 5 from J, leaving 17 bases between them. Germline V lookup: CDR1 MNHEY, CDR2 SMNVEV (reference sequence). The CDR3 has 15 amino acids.

J is TRBJ1-2 and V is TRBV19; D perhaps matches TRBD1 (5 bases). The V and J ends lost 0 bases and 4 bases respectively, with 12 bases between them. CDR3 length: 15 residues. Germline values: CDR1 LNHDA, CDR2 SQIVND (reference sequence). The CDR3 DNA reads TGTGCCAGTAGTATAGACGGGGGGAAAGGCTATGGCTACACCTTC. It specifies CASSIDGGKGYGYTF.

DNA for the CDR3: TGTGCCAGCAACAAAGCGGGAGCCTCGAATGAGCAGTTCTTC. Encoded protein: CASNKAGASNEQFF. J is TRBJ2-1 and V is TRBV7-2; TRBD2 agrees at 8 bases. Unmatched junction bases numbered 9, after V lost 7 bases and J lost 7 bases. The CDR3 has 14 amino acids. Per germline, CDR1 SGHTA and CDR2 FQGNSA.

The chain has TRBV9 and TRBJ2-7; 15 positions agree with TRBD2. J lost 4 bases, V lost 4 bases, and 6 bases had no gene match. Germline loops: CDR1 SGDLS, CDR2 YYNGEE. The CDR3 is 16 amino acids. This CDR3 reads CASSPRGLAGGYEQYF. Here the CDR3 DNA reads TGTGCCAGCAGCCCCCGGGGACTAGCGGGGGGTTACGAGCAGTACTTC.

The chain has TRBV28 and TRBJ2-1; 14 bases align to TRBD2. The CDR3 covers 15 residues. The germline CDR1 and CDR2 sequences are MDHEN and SYDVKM. V gave up 5 bases and J gave up 8 bases; unmatched junction bases: 5. The CDR3 DNA is TGTGCCAGCAGTGGGACTAGCGGGGGTTTCGATGAGCAGTTCTTC. Translating gives CASSGTSGGFDEQFF.

The gene calls are TRBV4-3 and TRBJ1-5, with 9 bases matching TRBD1. Germline trimming cut 1 base from V and 4 bases from J; bases unmatched to any gene: 2. From germline, CDR1 is LGHNA and CDR2 YSLEER. This CDR3 has 15 amino acids. In DNA form, the CDR3 reads TGCGCCAGCAGCCAAGGAGGACAGGGGAATCAGCCCCAGCATTTT. This sequence encodes CASSQGGQGNQPQHF.

The J gene is TRBJ1-2, the V gene TRBV15, with 8 bases matching TRBD1. V trimming: 5 bases; J trimming: 7 bases; junction bases outside the gene matches: 6. The CDR3 runs 13 residues. Germline V gene data show CDR1 as LNHNV and CDR2 as YYDKDF (reference sequence). The CDR3 loop reads CATSGAGGFGYTF. The CDR3 DNA reads as TGTGCCACCAGCGGGGCAGGGGGCTTTGGCTACACCTTC.

The chain employs TRBV6-5 and TRBJ2-2; 10 nucleotides agree with TRBD1. The germline V gene has CDR1 MNHEY and CDR2 SVGAGI. This CDR3 region has 14 residues. Germline trimming cut 5 bases from V and 7 bases from J; bases unmatched to any gene: 4. The CDR3 is CASSPGTGDGELFF. The CDR3 region has the DNA TGTGCCAGCAGTCCTGGGACAGGGGACGGGGAGCTGTTTTTT.

This chain links TRBV29-1 with TRBJ1-1; 8 bases align to TRBD1. Germline CDR1 and CDR2: SQVTM and ANQGSEA. V dropped 2 bases and J dropped 6; count of bases not matched to a gene: 14. The CDR3 spans 16 residues. CDR3 nucleotides: TGCAGCGTTGAAAGGACAGGGAGGATTAAGGGGGCTGAAGCTTTCTTT. Protein: CSVERTGRIKGAEAFF.

CDR3 protein: CASIPVGANVLTF. The CDR3 DNA reads TGTGCCAGCATCCCGGTCGGGGCCAACGTCCTGACTTTC. This rearrangement joins TRBV7-9 to TRBJ2-6; no firm D call. The CDR3 sequence is 13 residues long. Germline-derived CDR1 and CDR2 are SEHNR and FQNEAQ (reference sequence). V was pared by 7 bases and J by 4 bases, with 8 bases between.

The rearrangement joins TRBV7-8 to TRBJ2-1; 8 bases fit TRBD1. Germline V CDR1 and CDR2: SGHVS, FQNEAQ. After removal of 8 bases from V and 7 bases from J, the junction contained 7 bases not matched to a gene. The CDR3 loop spans 13 amino acids. CDR3 sequence reads: CASGRGPINEQFF. CDR3 nucleotide sequence: TGTGCCAGCGGCAGGGGGCCGATTAATGAGCAGTTCTTC.

The J gene is TRBJ2-3, the V gene TRBV2; weak D call: TRBD2 (5 bases). Germline V gene data show CDR1 as SNHLY and CDR2 as FYNNEI. The CDR3 runs 14 residues. The V end was cut by 2 bases, the J end by 3 bases, with 9 bases between. The CDR3 protein is CASSERERTDTQYF. Here the CDR3 DNA reads TGTGCCAGCAGTGAAAGGGAGAGAACAGATACGCAGTATTTT. Drawing the rest from reference TRBV2 and TRBJ2-3, the complete variable domain is EPEVTQTPSHQVTQMGQEVILRCVPISNHLYFYWYRQILGQKVEFLVSFYNNEISEKSEIFDDQFSVERPDGSNFTLKIRSTKLEDSAMYFCASSERERTDTQYFGPGTRLTVL.

DNA for the CDR3: TGTGCCAGCAGTCCGAGGACAGGGGATTCTAATGAAAAACTGTTTTTT. This codes for CASSPRTGDSNEKLFF. The chain uses TRBV27 and TRBJ1-4, with TRBD1 matching over 9 bases. The germline gives CDR1 MNHEY, CDR2 SMNVEV (reference sequence). The CDR3 has 16 amino acids. The ends lost 5 bases at V and 3 bases at J; junction bases unmatched: 7. Using reference TRBV27 and TRBJ1-4 for the parts outside the CDR3, the full variable domain is EAQVTQNPRYLITVTGKKLTVTCSQNMNHEYMSWYRQDPGLGLRQIYYSMNVEVTDKGDVPEGYKVSRKEKRNFPLILESPSPNQTSLYFCASSPRTGDSNEKLFFGSGTQLSVL.